The 18 T cell receptor beta chains reported below all come from one sample, sequenced in a study of blood T cells in healthy people across ages. Next came a second PCR, run for roughly 6 to 11 cycles, which used a sample-barcoded 5' primer along with a J-beta primer mix. TCRdb re-derived calls from the 5' RACE reads in MiXCR, one entry per CDR3 protein. The data show over 1,300,000 distinct CDR3 sequences, 55% to 75% seen once. Sequenced: blood. Receptors originate from a man aged 18 to 29 in good health.

The chain recombines TRBV10-3 with TRBJ2-1, with D perhaps matching TRBD2 (6 bases). With the DNA end fitting TRBJ2-7 better, the J assignment may be wrong. This CDR3 comprises 16 residues. Per germline, CDR1 ENHRY and CDR2 SYGVKD. CDR3 sequence: CAISRASGTHYNEQYF. The CDR3 region has the DNA TGTGCCATCAGTAGAGCTTCCGGGACTCACTACAATGAGCAGTACTTC.

This chain connects TRBV29-1 to TRBJ2-1; the D gene is possibly TRBD2 (6 bases). Germline CDR1 and CDR2: SQVTM and ANQGSEA. V lost 7 bases and J 6 bases, leaving 16 bases between the germline ends. The CDR3 spans 13 residues. As DNA, the CDR3 is TGCAGCGAGACACCCGGAGGGTGCAATGAGCAGTTCTTC. Translation gives CSETPGGCNEQFF.

The chain recombines TRBV20-1 with TRBJ2-7; D may be TRBD1 or TRBD2 (6 bases each). Between the trimmed V and J ends, which lost 4 bases and 2 bases, there was a span of 15 bases. Germline values: CDR1 DFQATT, CDR2 SNEGSKA (reference sequence). CDR3 length: 14 residues. CDR3 sequence reads: CSATGARMPYEQYF. CDR3 bases: TGCAGTGCTACGGGGGCTAGGATGCCCTACGAGCAGTACTTC.

This rearrangement joins TRBV29-1 to TRBJ2-1, with TRBD1 identical over 8 bases. V dropped 6 bases and J dropped 7; count of bases not matched to a gene: 8. From germline, CDR1 is SQVTM and CDR2 ANQGSEA. This CDR3 has 13 amino acids. CDR3 sequence (DNA): TGCAGCGTCCCGGACAGGGCGGAGAATGAGCAGTTCTTC. This gives the protein CSVPDRAENEQFF.

This clonotype was detected a few times. The chain has TRBV2 and TRBJ2-6, with 11 bases matching TRBD1. The CDR3 is made up of 19 amino acids. The ends lost 7 bases at V and 0 bases at J; junction bases unmatched: 11. Per germline, CDR1 SNHLY and CDR2 FYNNEI. The CDR3 is CASNGQGAFARSGANVLTF. CDR3 nucleotides: TGTGCCAGCAACGGACAGGGGGCGTTTGCCCGCTCTGGGGCCAACGTCCTGACTTTC. The complete variable domain, with remaining parts taken from reference TRBV2 and TRBJ2-6, reads EPEVTQTPSHQVTQMGQEVILRCVPISNHLYFYWYRQILGQKVEFLVSFYNNEISEKSEIFDDQFSVERPDGSNFTLKIRSTKLEDSAMYFCASNGQGAFARSGANVLTFGAGSRLTVL.

The chain combines TRBV12-3 or TRBV12-4 with TRBJ1-5; 9 bases map to TRBD1. The CDR3 length is 16 residues. After removal of 6 bases from V and 1 base from J, the junction contained 7 bases not matched to a gene. The CDR3 reads CASRGQGQGSNQPQHF. Written as DNA, the CDR3 is TGTGCCAGCAGGGGACAGGGTCAGGGGAGCAATCAGCCCCAGCATTTT.

The V call is TRBV30, the J call TRBJ2-1, with no clear D. This CDR3 has 12 amino acids. V lost 1 base and J lost 10, with 11 bases in between. Per germline, CDR1 GTSNPN and CDR2 SVGIG (reference sequence). The CDR3 loop reads CAWSGVPGEQFF. The CDR3 region has the DNA TGTGCCTGGAGTGGGGTCCCCGGAGAGCAGTTCTTC. Based on the CDR3 plus reference TRBV30 and TRBJ2-1, the full variable domain is SQTIHQWPATLVQPVGSPLSLECTVEGTSNPNLYWYRQAAGRGLQLLFYSVGIGQISSEVPQNLSASRPQDRQFILSSKKLLLSDSGFYLCAWSGVPGEQFFGPGTRLTVL.

The J gene is TRBJ2-7, the V gene TRBV2, with D hard to call. This CDR3 has 11 amino acids. Germline CDR1 and CDR2: SNHLY and FYNNEI. V lost 7 bases to trimming and J lost 5 bases, with 9 bases between them. CDR3 nucleotides: TGTGCCAGCACGTTGGGTCACGAGCAGTACTTC. Encoded protein: CASTLGHEQYF.

The V call is TRBV2, the J call TRBJ2-1; 13 bases agree with TRBD2. Losses at the gene ends were 6 bases for V and 0 bases for J; bases not matched to a gene: 5. Germline CDR1 and CDR2: SNHLY and FYNNEI. The CDR3 totals 17 residues. The CDR3 nucleotides read TGTGCCAGCAGCACCGGGACTAGCGGGAACTCCTACAATGAGCAGTTCTTC. It is translated as CASSTGTSGNSYNEQFF.

The chain couples TRBV4-2 to TRBJ2-7; no firm D call. The CDR3 is 15 amino acids. V was cut by 0 bases and J by 7 bases, with 16 bases left in between. Per germline, CDR1 LGHNA and CDR2 YNFKEQ. The CDR3 DNA follows: TGTGCCAGCAGCCAAGAAGCCCGGCATTACAATGAGCAGTACTTC. As protein: CASSQEARHYNEQYF.

J is TRBJ2-3 and V is TRBV9; perhaps TRBD2 as D (5 bases). This CDR3 is 16 amino acids long. V was trimmed by 0 bases and J by 3 bases, leaving 14 bases between them. Germline V lookup: CDR1 SGDLS, CDR2 YYNGEE. The CDR3 DNA is TGTGCCAGCAGCGTAGGCGGGCGGTCCCCAACAGATACGCAGTATTTT. This codes for CASSVGGRSPTDTQYF.

The rearrangement links TRBV20-1 to TRBJ1-4; the D is unclear. Trimming took off 5 bases at V and 14 bases at J, with 15 bases between the two ends. CDR3 length equals 11 residues. Looked up from germline, CDR1 is DFQATT and CDR2 is SNEGSKA (reference sequence). CDR3 in DNA: TGCAGTGCTTATCACGGTGATCGGCTGTTTTTT. It specifies CSAYHGDRLFF.

The rearrangement uses TRBV27 and TRBJ1-3, with a possible D match to TRBD1 (6 bases). Trimming shortened V by 5 bases and J by 5 bases, and 19 bases separated the two germline ends. Germline V CDR1 and CDR2: MNHEY, SMNVEV (reference sequence). CDR3 size: 16 residues. The CDR3 is CASSRTPGAQRNTIYF. The CDR3 nucleotides read TGTGCCAGCAGTCGAACCCCAGGGGCTCAAAGAAACACCATATATTTT.

This clonotype was detected only a few times. The gene calls are TRBV6-5 and TRBJ2-7; 9 nucleotides agree with TRBD2. The J call may not be correct, given that the DNA end is closer to TRBJ2-5. The CDR3 extends over 15 amino acids. Germline assignment: CDR1 MNHEY and CDR2 SVGAGI. CDR3: CASSYSLAGQETQYF. CDR3 coding DNA: TGTGCCAGCAGTTACTCGCTAGCGGGACAAGAGACCCAGTACTTC.

This rearrangement joins TRBV4-2 to TRBJ1-2; D is possibly TRBD1 (6 bases). Between the trimmed V and J ends, which lost 1 base and 8 bases, there was a span of 11 bases. Germline CDR1 reads LGHNA; CDR2 reads YNFKEQ. The CDR3 sequence is 13 residues long. The CDR3 bases are TGTGCCAGCAGCCAAGGGACAGATCCAGGCTACACCTTC. This codes for CASSQGTDPGYTF.

V and J are TRBV14 and TRBJ2-7, with D tentatively TRBD1 or TRBD2 (5 bases each). V shed 8 bases and J shed 4 bases, with 18 bases lying between them. The CDR3 is 14 residues long. Germline CDR1 SGHDN, CDR2 FVKESK. The CDR3 sequence is CASAFGTGSYEQYF. CDR3 DNA sequence: TGTGCCAGCGCCTTCGGGACCGGAAGTTACGAGCAGTACTTC.

The CDR3 DNA is TGTGCCAGCAGTGGGGGACAGATTTCACCCCTCCACTTT. It translates to CASSGGQISPLHF. V gene TRBV2 combines with J gene TRBJ1-6; 7 bases match TRBD1. Losses at the gene ends were 4 bases for V and 9 bases for J; bases not matched to a gene: 3. The CDR3 runs 13 residues. Germline V CDR1 and CDR2: SNHLY, FYNNEI.

A few counts support this clonotype. At one end, the junction sequence differs from germline, possibly due to a read error. The chain combines TRBV2 with TRBJ2-1, with 9 bases fitting TRBD2. This CDR3 region has 14 residues. Germline V lookup: CDR1 SNHLY, CDR2 FYNNEI. The CDR3 DNA is TGTGCCAACAGTGAAGCGCGCGGGGGGGTCGAGCAGTTCTTC. Translated, it gives CANSEARGGVEQFF.